This T cell receptor beta chain was retrieved from a study of T cells in Graves' hyperthyroidism and ophthalmopathy. RNA transcripts provided the source from which TCR beta CDR3 regions were amplified. First-round RT-PCR of the TCR CDR3 relied on the HTBI primer set. Each CDR3 protein gets one entry after TCRdb re-called the multiplex PCR reads with MiXCR. The table lists a few hundred thousand distinct CDR3 sequences, about a sixth of them singletons, with under 8% in the top ten. This clonotype was observed at least ten times. Its antigen is still unknown. Study-wide results and limits: Among clonotypes expanded in thyroid above 0.001, most were also found in blood.

This CDR3 is 13 amino acids long. The germline V gene encodes CDR1 GTSNPN and CDR2 SVGIG (reference sequence). The V and J ends lost 1 base and 5 bases respectively, with 9 bases between them. V gene TRBV30 combines with J gene TRBJ2-1; D remains unclear. The TCR originated in a woman in her twenties or thirties with Graves' hyperthyroidism. The specimen sequenced was blood. Here the CDR3 reads CAWSGFSDNEQFF. As DNA, the CDR3 is TGTGCCTGGAGTGGCTTCAGCGACAATGAGCAGTTCTTC. Together with reference TRBV30 and TRBJ2-1, the CDR3 gives the full variable domain: SQTIHQWPATLVQPVGSPLSLECTVEGTSNPNLYWYRQAAGRGLQLLFYSVGIGQISSEVPQNLSASRPQDRQFILSSKKLLLSDSGFYLCAWSGFSDNEQFFGPGTRLTVL.